This T cell receptor beta chain derives from a study of CD8 T cells in ankylosing spondylitis. Study-wide results and caveats: Researchers reportedly found disease-linked clones significantly enriched in matched ankylosing spondylitis synovial fluid. It appeared that ankylosing spondylitis blood was characterized by a TCR beta motif of roughly 8 highly homologous variants. Earlier reports found some motif variants in synovial fluid and blood in reactive arthritis.

The sample holds many counts of this clonotype. Its antigen is not known. TCRdb processed the 5' RACE reads anew with MiXCR; each CDR3 protein has one entry. The sample lists about 840,000 distinct CDR3 sequences, over 9.5% seen once, with 0.51% in the top ten. The CDR3 runs to 15 residues. Germline V CDR1 and CDR2: MGHRA, YSYEKL. V dropped 0 bases and J dropped 6 bases, with 15 bases sitting between them. The source material was blood, either unsorted or a sorted T cell fraction (not recorded which). The chain carries TRBV4-1 and TRBJ2-7, with a possible D match to TRBD2 (5 bases). This sequence originates from a male donor with ankylosing spondylitis. The CDR3 loop is CASSQDMTRGREQYF. CDR3 sequence (DNA): TGCGCCAGCAGCCAAGATATGACCCGAGGGCGCGAGCAGTACTTC.